The 20 T cell receptor beta chains below were found in one sample sequenced in a study of OX40 agonist ivuxolimab in advanced cancers. Only in-frame clones appear in the TCRdb table, and some are missing; sequencing was by immunoSEQ multiplex PCR. The repertoire has 25,000 to 30,000 clones, over 80% of them found once; the top ten carry about 25%. The sample consisted of CD4+ or CD8+ T cells sorted from blood, taken in a trial of the OX40 agonist ivuxolimab. The receptors were gathered from an adult with an advanced solid tumor such as melanoma, head and neck, liver or kidney cancer.

In its sample, this clone was seen once. The rearrangement links TRBV5-8 to TRBJ1-1; TRBD1 matches 9 bases. Germline-derived CDR1 and CDR2 are SGHTS and YDEGEE. The V and J ends lost 4 bases and 1 base, in that order; junction bases with no gene match: 8. CDR3 length equals 16 residues. The CDR3, as DNA: TGTGCCAGCAGCCACATCCCGGGACAGGGGAACACTGAAGCTTTCTTT. The encoded protein is CASSHIPGQGNTEAFF.

The V call is TRBV6-5, the J call TRBJ2-7; no clear D. Germline V gene lookup returns CDR1 MNHEY and CDR2 SVGAGI. V dropped 0 bases and J dropped 3 bases, with 6 bases sitting between them. The CDR3 length is 13 residues. CDR3 sequence (DNA): TGTGCCAGCAGTTACTCCGACGGCTACGAGCAGTACTTC. This sequence encodes CASSYSDGYEQYF.

This clone was seen more than once but under ten times. The J gene is TRBJ2-2, the V gene TRBV5-5; unclear D gene. CDR1 is SGHKS and CDR2 is YYEKEE in the germline V gene (reference sequence). The CDR3 runs 15 residues. Between the trimmed V and J ends, which lost 0 bases and 4 bases, there was a span of 10 bases. The CDR3 protein is CASSLDGLFTGELFF. The DNA of the CDR3 is TGTGCCAGCAGCTTGGATGGGCTATTCACCGGGGAGCTGTTTTTT.

J is TRBJ2-7 and V is TRBV7-9; 8 bases match TRBD2. From germline, CDR1 is SEHNR and CDR2 FQNEAQ (reference sequence). V gave up 1 base and J gave up 4 bases; unmatched junction bases: 6. The CDR3 runs to 15 residues. The CDR3 DNA reads TGTGCCAGCAGCTTAGTGAGCGGGAGTGCGTACGAGCAGTACTTC. Encoded protein: CASSLVSGSAYEQYF.

J is TRBJ2-7 and V is TRBV11-2; D call uncertain. V was pared by 1 base and J by 7 bases, with 8 bases between. Germline V gene data show CDR1 as SGHAT and CDR2 as FQNNGV. CDR3 length: 12 residues. The CDR3 protein is CASSLAWAEQYF. For the CDR3, the DNA is TGTGCCAGCAGCTTAGCCTGGGCAGAGCAGTACTTC.

The CDR3 region is CASSFHGTGDGYTF. Here the CDR3 DNA reads TGTGCCAGCAGTTTTCACGGGACAGGGGATGGCTACACCTTC. The gene calls are TRBV27 and TRBJ1-2; TRBD1 matches at 10 bases. The CDR3 is 14 residues long. Trimming removed 3 bases from V and 6 bases from J; junction bases left unmatched: 4. Germline CDR1 reads MNHEY; CDR2 reads SMNVEV (reference sequence).

This clone was observed a few times. The chain couples TRBV2 to TRBJ1-3; weak D call: TRBD1 (5 bases). The ends were cut back, 7 bases at V and 3 bases at J, with 10 bases in the middle. Germline lookup yields CDR1 SNHLY and CDR2 FYNNEI. The CDR3 runs to 13 residues. CDR3 sequence (DNA): TGTGCCAGCACGGGGGACCGTGGAAACACCATATATTTT. Encoded protein: CASTGDRGNTIYF.

This chain joins TRBV29-1 and TRBJ2-1, with 9 bases aligning to TRBD2. Germline CDR1 reads SQVTM; CDR2 reads ANQGSEA. CDR3 length equals 14 residues. J lost 4 bases, V lost 1 base, and 2 bases had no gene match. DNA of the CDR3: TGCAGCGTTGAAGGCCTAGCGGGGTACAATGAGCAGTTCTTC. Protein product: CSVEGLAGYNEQFF.

This clone was seen only once. J is TRBJ1-1 and V is TRBV4-3; D possibly corresponds to TRBD1 (6 bases). Germline V gene lookup returns CDR1 LGHNA and CDR2 YSLEER. The CDR3 sequence is 15 residues long. V was trimmed by 3 bases and J by 2 bases, leaving 13 bases between them. CDR3 sequence: CASSQHRAVNTEAFF. The CDR3 nucleotides read TGCGCCAGCAGCCAGCACAGGGCCGTTAACACTGAAGCTTTCTTT.

This clone was recorded a few times. The chain combines TRBV28 with TRBJ2-3; possible D gene TRBD2, 6 bases. The CDR3 has 18 amino acids. V was clipped by 4 bases and J by 2 bases, with 22 bases between them. CDR1 is MDHEN and CDR2 is SYDVKM in the germline V gene. CDR3 amino acids: CASSSTYLREANTDTQYF. The CDR3 region has the DNA TGTGCCAGCAGTTCCACCTACCTTAGGGAGGCCAACACAGATACGCAGTATTTT.

Judged by abundance, this clone is medium-sized. The J gene is TRBJ1-1, the V gene TRBV9; possibly TRBD1 for D (5 bases). With 2 bases removed from V and 4 bases from J, the gap between germline ends came to 15 bases. CDR3 length: 15 residues. The V gene's germline CDR1 is SGDLS and CDR2 YYNGEE. This CDR3 is CASSVEGQGATEAFF. CDR3 nucleotide sequence: TGTGCCAGCAGCGTCGAGGGTCAAGGGGCCACTGAAGCTTTCTTT.

The genes are TRBV5-6 and TRBJ2-1, with 9 nucleotides matching TRBD2. The V segment lost 7 bases and the J segment 6 bases; nucleotides outside the gene matches: 14. The germline V gene has CDR1 SGHDT and CDR2 YYEEEE. The length of the CDR3 is 16 residues. The CDR3 region has the DNA TGTGCCAGCGAAACGATAGCGGGAGAGTTTTTCAATGAGCAGTTCTTC. Amino acids: CASETIAGEFFNEQFF. The entire variable domain, with the rest obtained from reference TRBV5-6 and TRBJ2-1, is as follows: DAGVTQSPTHLIKTRGQQVTLRCSPKSGHDTVSWYQQALGQGPQFIFQYYEEEERQRGNFPDRFSGHQFPNYSSELNVNALLLGDSALYLCASETIAGEFFNEQFFGPGTRLTVL.

This chain connects TRBV5-1 to TRBJ1-2, with D perhaps matching TRBD1 (5 bases). V lost 4 bases, J lost 3 bases, and 16 bases lay in between. This CDR3 is built from 15 residues. Germline CDR1 SGHRS, CDR2 YFSETQ. The DNA for the CDR3 is TGCGCCAGCAGCCCACTTGGGACGGACTACTATGGCTACACCTTC. Protein sequence: CASSPLGTDYYGYTF. Full variable domain (outside the CDR3, taken from reference TRBV5-1 and TRBJ1-2): KAGVTQTPRYLIKTRGQQVTLSCSPISGHRSVSWYQQTPGQGLQFLFEYFSETQRNKGNFPGRFSGRQFSNSRSEMNVSTLELGDSALYLCASSPLGTDYYGYTFGSGTRLTVV.

The V gene is TRBV27, the J gene TRBJ2-7; maybe TRBD1 (6 bases). The CDR3 loop spans 18 amino acids. The V and J ends lost 5 bases and 2 bases respectively, with 25 bases between them. From germline, CDR1 is MNHEY and CDR2 SMNVEV (reference sequence). This CDR3 is CASSPVDRSLEIAYEQYF. In nucleotides, the CDR3 is TGTGCCAGCAGTCCAGTAGACAGGAGCCTTGAGATCGCCTACGAGCAGTACTTC.

The chain is built from TRBV27 and TRBJ1-1; weak D call: TRBD1 (5 bases). The germline V and J ends were trimmed by 8 bases and 4 bases, with 14 bases remaining between them. Looked up from germline, CDR1 is MNHEY and CDR2 is SMNVEV (reference sequence). The CDR3 has 13 amino acids. The CDR3 here is CASGMGVSTEAFF. The CDR3 DNA sequence: TGTGCCAGCGGGATGGGGGTTTCCACTGAAGCTTTCTTT.

The chain couples TRBV7-8 to TRBJ2-5; D not certain. Germline V gene data show CDR1 as SGHVS and CDR2 as FQNEAQ. V was clipped by 5 bases and J by 1 base, with 8 bases between them. This CDR3 is 13 amino acids long. CDR3 DNA sequence: TGTGCCAGCAGCCCGTCAATCCAAGAGACCCAGTACTTC. This gives the protein CASSPSIQETQYF. Filled out from reference TRBV7-8 and TRBJ2-5, the complete variable domain reads GAGVSQSPRYKVAKRGQDVALRCDPISGHVSLFWYQQALGQGPEFLTYFQNEAQLDKSGLPSDRFFAERPEGSVSTLKIQRTQQEDSAVYLCASSPSIQETQYFGPGTRLLVL.

The chain links TRBV6-5 to TRBJ2-1; D is perhaps TRBD1 (5 bases). CDR1 and CDR2 from the germline V gene are MNHEY and SVGAGI. There are 11 residues in the CDR3. Trimming stripped 6 bases from V and 12 bases from J, with 12 bases between. The CDR3 DNA sequence: TGTGCCAGCAGCTCAGGGTTTGCGCAGTTCTTC. Protein: CASSSGFAQFF.

This rearrangement joins TRBV6-5 to TRBJ1-4; 7 bases match TRBD1. This CDR3 contains 14 residues. V shed 6 bases and J 4 bases; nucleotides not matched to a gene: 5. Looked up from germline, CDR1 is MNHEY and CDR2 is SVGAGI. The CDR3 DNA sequence: TGTGCCAGCAGCCACCGACAGGGTAATGAAAAACTGTTTTTT. Protein product: CASSHRQGNEKLFF.

V usage is TRBV7-8 and J usage is TRBJ1-1; D possibly corresponds to TRBD1 (6 bases). Germline CDR1 is SGHVS and CDR2 is FQNEAQ. The CDR3 consists of 14 residues. The V end was cut by 10 bases, the J end by 0 bases, with 15 bases between. Here the CDR3 DNA reads TGTGCCACCGGGGGCGAGAAGTTGAACACTGAAGCTTTCTTT. This sequence encodes CATGGEKLNTEAFF.

V gene TRBV28 combines with J gene TRBJ1-5; 8 positions match TRBD1. The CDR3 length is 16 residues. CDR1 MDHEN and CDR2 SYDVKM come from the germline V gene. V was pared by 5 bases and J by 6 bases, with 12 bases of the junction left unmatched. The CDR3 here is CASSPTSGGSGQPQHF. The DNA of the CDR3 is TGTGCCAGCAGTCCCACATCAGGGGGCTCAGGTCAGCCCCAGCATTTT.